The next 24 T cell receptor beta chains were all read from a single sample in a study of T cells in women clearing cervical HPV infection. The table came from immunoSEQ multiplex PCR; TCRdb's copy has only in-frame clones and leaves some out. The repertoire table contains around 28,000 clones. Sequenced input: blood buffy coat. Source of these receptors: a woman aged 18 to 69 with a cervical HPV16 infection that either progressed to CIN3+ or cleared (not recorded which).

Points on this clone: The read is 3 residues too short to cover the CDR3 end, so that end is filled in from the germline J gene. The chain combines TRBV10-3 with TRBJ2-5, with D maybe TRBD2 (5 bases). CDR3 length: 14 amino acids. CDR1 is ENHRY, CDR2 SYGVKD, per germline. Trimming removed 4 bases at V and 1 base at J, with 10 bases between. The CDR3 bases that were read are TGTGCCATCAGTGGTGTTACTAGCCAAGAGACC. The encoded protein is CAISGVTSQET. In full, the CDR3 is CAISGVTSQETQYF.

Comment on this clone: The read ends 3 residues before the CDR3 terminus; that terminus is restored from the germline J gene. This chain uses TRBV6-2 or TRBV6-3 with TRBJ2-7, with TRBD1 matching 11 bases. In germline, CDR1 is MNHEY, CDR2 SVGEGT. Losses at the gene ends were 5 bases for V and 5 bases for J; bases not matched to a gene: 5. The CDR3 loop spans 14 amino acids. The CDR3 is CASSTGQGADEQYF. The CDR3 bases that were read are TGTGCCAGCAGTACCGGACAGGGGGCCGACGAG.

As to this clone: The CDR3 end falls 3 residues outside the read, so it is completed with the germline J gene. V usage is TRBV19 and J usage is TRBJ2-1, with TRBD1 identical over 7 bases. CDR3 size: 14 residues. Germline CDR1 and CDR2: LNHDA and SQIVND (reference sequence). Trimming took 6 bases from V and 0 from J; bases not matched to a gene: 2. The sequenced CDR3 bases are TGTGCCAGTAGCGGGACAGTCTCCTACAATGAG. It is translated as CASSGTVSYNE. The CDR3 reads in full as CASSGTVSYNEQFF.

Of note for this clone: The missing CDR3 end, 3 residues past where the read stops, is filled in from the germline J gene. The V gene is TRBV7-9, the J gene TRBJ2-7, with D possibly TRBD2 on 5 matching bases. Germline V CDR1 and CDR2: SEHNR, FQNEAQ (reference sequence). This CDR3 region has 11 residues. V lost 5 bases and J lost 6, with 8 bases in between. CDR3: CASSGLSEQYF. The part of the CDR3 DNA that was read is TGTGCCAGCAGCGGACTTAGCGAG.

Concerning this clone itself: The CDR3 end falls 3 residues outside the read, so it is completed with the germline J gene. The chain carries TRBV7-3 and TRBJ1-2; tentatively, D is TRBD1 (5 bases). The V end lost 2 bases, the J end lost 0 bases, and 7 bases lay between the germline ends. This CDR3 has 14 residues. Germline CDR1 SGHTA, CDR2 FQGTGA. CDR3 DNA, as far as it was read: TGTGCCAGCAGCTTAGACAGCGCTAACTATGGC. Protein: CASSLDSANYG. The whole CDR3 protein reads CASSLDSANYGYTF.

The CDR3 region is CASSPDSSGNTIYF. CDR3 DNA, as far as it was read: TGTGCCAGCAGCCCGGACAGCTCTGGAAACACC. The genes are TRBV7-2 and TRBJ1-3, with D perhaps TRBD1 (6 bases). The sequence runs out 3 residues before the end of the CDR3; the remainder is reconstructed from the germline J gene. This CDR3 region has 14 residues. V was clipped by 5 bases and J by 0 bases, with 8 bases between them. CDR1 is SGHTA, CDR2 FQGNSA, per germline.

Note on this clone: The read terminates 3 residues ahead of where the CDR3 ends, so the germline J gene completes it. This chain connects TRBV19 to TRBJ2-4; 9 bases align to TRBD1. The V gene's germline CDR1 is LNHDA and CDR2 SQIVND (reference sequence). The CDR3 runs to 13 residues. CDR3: CASSITGGGGQYF. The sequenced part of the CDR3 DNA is TGTGCCAGTAGTATTACAGGGGGCGGCGGT.

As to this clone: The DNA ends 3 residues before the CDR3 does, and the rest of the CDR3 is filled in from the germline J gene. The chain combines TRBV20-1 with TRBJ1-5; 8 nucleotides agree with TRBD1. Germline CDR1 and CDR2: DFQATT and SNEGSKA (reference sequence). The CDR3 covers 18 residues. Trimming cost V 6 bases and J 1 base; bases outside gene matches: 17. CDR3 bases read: TGCAGTGCGTTGGGAACAGGGGGGGAGGAGCAGAGCAATCAGCCC. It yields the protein CSALGTGGEEQSNQP. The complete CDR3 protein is CSALGTGGEEQSNQPQHF.

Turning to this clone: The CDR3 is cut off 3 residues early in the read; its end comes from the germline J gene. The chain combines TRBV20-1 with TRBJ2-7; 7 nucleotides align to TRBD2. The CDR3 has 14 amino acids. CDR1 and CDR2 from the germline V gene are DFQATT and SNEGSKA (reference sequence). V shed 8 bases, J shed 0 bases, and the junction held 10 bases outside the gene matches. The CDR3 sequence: CSTRLATSSYEQYF. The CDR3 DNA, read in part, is TGCAGTACCCGACTAGCTACCAGCTCCTACGAG.

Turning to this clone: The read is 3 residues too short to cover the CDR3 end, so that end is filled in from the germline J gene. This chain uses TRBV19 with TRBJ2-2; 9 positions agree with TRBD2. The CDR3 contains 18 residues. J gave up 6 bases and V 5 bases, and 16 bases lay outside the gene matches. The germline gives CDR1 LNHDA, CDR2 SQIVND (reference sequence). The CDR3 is CASSPHWSSGRSPGELFF. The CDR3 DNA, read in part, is TGTGCCAGTAGTCCCCATTGGAGTAGCGGGAGATCCCCCGGGGAG.

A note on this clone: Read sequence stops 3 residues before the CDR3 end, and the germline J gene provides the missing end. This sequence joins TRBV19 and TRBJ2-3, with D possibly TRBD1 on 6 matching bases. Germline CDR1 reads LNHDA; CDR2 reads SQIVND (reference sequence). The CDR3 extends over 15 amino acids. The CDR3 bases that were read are TGTGCCAGTAGTCTTCTGACAGGTATGGATCAGCCG. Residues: CASSLLTGMDQP. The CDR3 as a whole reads CASSLLTGMDQPQYF. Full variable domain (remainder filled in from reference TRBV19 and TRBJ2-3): DGGITQSPKYLFRKEGQNVTLSCEQNLNHDAMYWYRQDPGQGLRLIYYSQIVNDFQKGDIAEGYSVSREKKESFPLTVTSAQKNPTAFYLCASSLLTGMDQPQYFGPGTRLTVL.

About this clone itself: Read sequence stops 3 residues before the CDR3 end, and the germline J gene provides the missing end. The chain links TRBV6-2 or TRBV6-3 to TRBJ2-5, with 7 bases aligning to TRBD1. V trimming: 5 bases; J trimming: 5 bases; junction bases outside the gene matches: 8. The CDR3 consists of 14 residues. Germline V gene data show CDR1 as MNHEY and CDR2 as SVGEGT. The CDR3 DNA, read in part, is TGTGCCAGCAGTGTCGGGGCCAGGGGGGAGACC. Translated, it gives CASSVGARGET. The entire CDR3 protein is CASSVGARGETQYF.

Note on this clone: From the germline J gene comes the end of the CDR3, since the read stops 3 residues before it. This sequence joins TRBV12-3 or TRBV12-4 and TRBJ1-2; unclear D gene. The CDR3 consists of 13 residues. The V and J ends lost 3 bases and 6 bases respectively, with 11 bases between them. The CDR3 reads CASSFSVFDGYTF. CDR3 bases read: TGTGCCAGCAGTTTCTCGGTCTTTGATGGC.

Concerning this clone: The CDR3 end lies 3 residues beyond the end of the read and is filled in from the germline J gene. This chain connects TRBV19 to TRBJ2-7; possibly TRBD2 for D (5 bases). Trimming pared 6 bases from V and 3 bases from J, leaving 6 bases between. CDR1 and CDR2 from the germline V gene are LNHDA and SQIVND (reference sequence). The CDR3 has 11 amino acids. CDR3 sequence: CASSRGYEQYF. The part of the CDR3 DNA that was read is TGTGCCAGTAGCCGGGGCTACGAG.

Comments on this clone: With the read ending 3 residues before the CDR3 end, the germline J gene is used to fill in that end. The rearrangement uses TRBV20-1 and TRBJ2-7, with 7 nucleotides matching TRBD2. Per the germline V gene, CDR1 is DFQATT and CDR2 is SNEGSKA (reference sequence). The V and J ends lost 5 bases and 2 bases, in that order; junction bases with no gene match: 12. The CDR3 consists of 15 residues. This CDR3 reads CSASVPSGATYEQYF. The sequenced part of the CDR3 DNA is TGCAGTGCTTCAGTTCCTAGCGGAGCTACCTACGAG.

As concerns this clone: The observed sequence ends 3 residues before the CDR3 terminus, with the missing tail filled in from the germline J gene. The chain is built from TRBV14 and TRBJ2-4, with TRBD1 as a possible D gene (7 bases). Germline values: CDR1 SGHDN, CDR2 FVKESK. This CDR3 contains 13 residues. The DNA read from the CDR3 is TGTGCCACGGCGGGACAGAACGTGGAGACT. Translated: CATAGQNVET. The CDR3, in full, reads CATAGQNVETQYF.

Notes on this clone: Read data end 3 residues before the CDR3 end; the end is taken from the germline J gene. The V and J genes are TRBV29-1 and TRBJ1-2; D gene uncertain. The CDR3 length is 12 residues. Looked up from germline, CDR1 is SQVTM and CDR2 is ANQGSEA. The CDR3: CSVSLLTYDYTF. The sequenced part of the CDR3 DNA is TGCAGCGTTTCCCTTCTCACCTACGAC.

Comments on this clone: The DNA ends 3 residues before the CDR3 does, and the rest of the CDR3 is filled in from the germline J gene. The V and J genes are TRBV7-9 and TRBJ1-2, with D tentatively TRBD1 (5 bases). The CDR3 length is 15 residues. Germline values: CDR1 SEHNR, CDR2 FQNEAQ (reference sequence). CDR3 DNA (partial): TGTGCCAGCAGCCCCAGCGGGGCGATCTCCTACGAC. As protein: CASSPSGAISYD. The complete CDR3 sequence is CASSPSGAISYDYTF.

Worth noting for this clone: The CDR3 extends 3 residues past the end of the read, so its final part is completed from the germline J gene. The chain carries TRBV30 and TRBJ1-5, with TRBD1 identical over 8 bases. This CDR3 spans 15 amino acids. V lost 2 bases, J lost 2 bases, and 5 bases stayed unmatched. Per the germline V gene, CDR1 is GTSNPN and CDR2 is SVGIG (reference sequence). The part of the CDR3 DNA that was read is TGTGCCTGGAGTCAGGGGGCGAAGGGCAATCAGCCC. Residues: CAWSQGAKGNQP. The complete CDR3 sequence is CAWSQGAKGNQPQHF.

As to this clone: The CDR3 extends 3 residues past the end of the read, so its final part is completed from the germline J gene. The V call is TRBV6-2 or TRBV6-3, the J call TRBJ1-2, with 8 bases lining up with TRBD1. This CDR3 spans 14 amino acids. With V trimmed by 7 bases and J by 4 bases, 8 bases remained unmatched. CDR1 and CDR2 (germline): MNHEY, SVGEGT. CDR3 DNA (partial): TGTGCCAGCATTCTTGGGACAGGCAGCTATGGC. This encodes CASILGTGSYG. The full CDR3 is CASILGTGSYGYTF.

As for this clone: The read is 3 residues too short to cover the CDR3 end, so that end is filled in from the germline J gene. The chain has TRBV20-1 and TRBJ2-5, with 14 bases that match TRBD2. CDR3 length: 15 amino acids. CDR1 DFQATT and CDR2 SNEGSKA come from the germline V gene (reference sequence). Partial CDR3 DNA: TGCAGTGCCCTGGGACTAGCGGGGGCGAAATATACC. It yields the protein CSALGLAGAKYT. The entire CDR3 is CSALGLAGAKYTQYF.

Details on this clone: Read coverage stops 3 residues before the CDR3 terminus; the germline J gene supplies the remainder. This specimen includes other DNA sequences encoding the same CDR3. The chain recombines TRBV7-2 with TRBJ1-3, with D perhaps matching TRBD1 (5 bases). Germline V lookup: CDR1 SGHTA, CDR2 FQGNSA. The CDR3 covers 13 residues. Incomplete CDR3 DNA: TGTGCCAGCAGCCTCCAGGGCGGGGACGGT. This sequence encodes CASSLQGGDG. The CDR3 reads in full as CASSLQGGDGIYF.

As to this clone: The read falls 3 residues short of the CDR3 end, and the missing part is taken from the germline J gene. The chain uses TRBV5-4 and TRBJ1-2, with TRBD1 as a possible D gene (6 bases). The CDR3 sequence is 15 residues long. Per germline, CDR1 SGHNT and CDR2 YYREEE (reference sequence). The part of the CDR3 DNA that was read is TGTGCCAGCAGCTTCGGCAGGGGTAGTGCAGATACC. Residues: CASSFGRGSADT. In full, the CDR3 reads CASSFGRGSADTYTF. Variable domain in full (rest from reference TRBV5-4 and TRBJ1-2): ETGVTQSPTHLIKTRGQQVTLRCSSQSGHNTVSWYQQALGQGPQFIFQYYREEENGRGNFPPRFSGLQFPNYSSELNVNALELDDSALYLCASSFGRGSADTYTFGSGTRLTVV.

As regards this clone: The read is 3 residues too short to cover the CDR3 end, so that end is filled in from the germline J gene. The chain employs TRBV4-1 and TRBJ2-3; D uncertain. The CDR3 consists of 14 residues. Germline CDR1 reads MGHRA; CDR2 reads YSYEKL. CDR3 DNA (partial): TGCGCCAGCAGCCAAGGGCTGCTCCAAGAGACG. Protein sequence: CASSQGLLQET. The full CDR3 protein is CASSQGLLQETQYF.